This T cell receptor beta chain was identified during a study of shared clonotypes between healthy human individuals. The CDR3 length is 16 residues. The germline CDR1 and CDR2 sequences are MNHNS and SASEGT. V trimming: 4 bases; J trimming: 7 bases; junction bases outside the gene matches: 11. Assay: immunoSEQ multiplex PCR; the TCRdb copy retains only in-frame clones and omits some. Altogether over 2,000,000 clones are present, 80% to 95% being singletons, with the ten largest covering 1.5% to 2%. The naive CD8 fraction comprised CD45RO-negative cells positively selected for CCR7 and excluded terminally differentiated effector memory CD45RA+ cells.

The sequence derives from a man younger than 35 in good health. Some clones in this sample may be carry-over from other donors' samples. Sequenced: naive CD8+ T cells from PBMCs. The V and J genes are TRBV6-1 and TRBJ1-4, with 8 positions matching TRBD1. The CDR3 reads CASSANPQGVGEKLFF. CDR3 in DNA: TGTGCCAGCAGTGCGAATCCACAGGGGGTTGGTGAAAAACTGTTTTTT.